This TCR beta chain was captured by sequencing in a study of T cell responses to AZD1222 COVID-19 vaccine. The overall study: Doses given second, at about 4 or about 12 weeks, were pooled.

V shed 6 bases, J shed 4 bases, and the junction held 18 bases outside the gene matches. This CDR3 has 18 residues. From germline, CDR1 is MDHEN and CDR2 SYDVKM. This clone showed up just once. Its antigen is as yet unknown. TCRdb's table, derived via immunoSEQ multiplex PCR, lists solely in-frame clones and lacks some. The data contain tens of thousands of clones, over 85% of them singletons. Whole-study findings and limits: The number of AZD1222 recipients seropositive at baseline was only 6 or 7. Elevations in Spike-specific TCR breadth and depth followed administration of two AZD1222 doses. The donor group comprised mostly white British people and more females; the analysis possibly underestimated clonal diversity.

The material sequenced was peripheral blood, taken on day 0 of AZD1222 vaccination. This chain connects TRBV28 to TRBJ1-2, with TRBD1 matching 9 bases. The origin of this receptor is an adult in good health. The CDR3 reads CASRPTGTGRGLGYGYTF. The CDR3, as DNA: TGTGCCAGCAGGCCTACCGGGACAGGGAGGGGTTTGGGCTATGGCTACACCTTC.